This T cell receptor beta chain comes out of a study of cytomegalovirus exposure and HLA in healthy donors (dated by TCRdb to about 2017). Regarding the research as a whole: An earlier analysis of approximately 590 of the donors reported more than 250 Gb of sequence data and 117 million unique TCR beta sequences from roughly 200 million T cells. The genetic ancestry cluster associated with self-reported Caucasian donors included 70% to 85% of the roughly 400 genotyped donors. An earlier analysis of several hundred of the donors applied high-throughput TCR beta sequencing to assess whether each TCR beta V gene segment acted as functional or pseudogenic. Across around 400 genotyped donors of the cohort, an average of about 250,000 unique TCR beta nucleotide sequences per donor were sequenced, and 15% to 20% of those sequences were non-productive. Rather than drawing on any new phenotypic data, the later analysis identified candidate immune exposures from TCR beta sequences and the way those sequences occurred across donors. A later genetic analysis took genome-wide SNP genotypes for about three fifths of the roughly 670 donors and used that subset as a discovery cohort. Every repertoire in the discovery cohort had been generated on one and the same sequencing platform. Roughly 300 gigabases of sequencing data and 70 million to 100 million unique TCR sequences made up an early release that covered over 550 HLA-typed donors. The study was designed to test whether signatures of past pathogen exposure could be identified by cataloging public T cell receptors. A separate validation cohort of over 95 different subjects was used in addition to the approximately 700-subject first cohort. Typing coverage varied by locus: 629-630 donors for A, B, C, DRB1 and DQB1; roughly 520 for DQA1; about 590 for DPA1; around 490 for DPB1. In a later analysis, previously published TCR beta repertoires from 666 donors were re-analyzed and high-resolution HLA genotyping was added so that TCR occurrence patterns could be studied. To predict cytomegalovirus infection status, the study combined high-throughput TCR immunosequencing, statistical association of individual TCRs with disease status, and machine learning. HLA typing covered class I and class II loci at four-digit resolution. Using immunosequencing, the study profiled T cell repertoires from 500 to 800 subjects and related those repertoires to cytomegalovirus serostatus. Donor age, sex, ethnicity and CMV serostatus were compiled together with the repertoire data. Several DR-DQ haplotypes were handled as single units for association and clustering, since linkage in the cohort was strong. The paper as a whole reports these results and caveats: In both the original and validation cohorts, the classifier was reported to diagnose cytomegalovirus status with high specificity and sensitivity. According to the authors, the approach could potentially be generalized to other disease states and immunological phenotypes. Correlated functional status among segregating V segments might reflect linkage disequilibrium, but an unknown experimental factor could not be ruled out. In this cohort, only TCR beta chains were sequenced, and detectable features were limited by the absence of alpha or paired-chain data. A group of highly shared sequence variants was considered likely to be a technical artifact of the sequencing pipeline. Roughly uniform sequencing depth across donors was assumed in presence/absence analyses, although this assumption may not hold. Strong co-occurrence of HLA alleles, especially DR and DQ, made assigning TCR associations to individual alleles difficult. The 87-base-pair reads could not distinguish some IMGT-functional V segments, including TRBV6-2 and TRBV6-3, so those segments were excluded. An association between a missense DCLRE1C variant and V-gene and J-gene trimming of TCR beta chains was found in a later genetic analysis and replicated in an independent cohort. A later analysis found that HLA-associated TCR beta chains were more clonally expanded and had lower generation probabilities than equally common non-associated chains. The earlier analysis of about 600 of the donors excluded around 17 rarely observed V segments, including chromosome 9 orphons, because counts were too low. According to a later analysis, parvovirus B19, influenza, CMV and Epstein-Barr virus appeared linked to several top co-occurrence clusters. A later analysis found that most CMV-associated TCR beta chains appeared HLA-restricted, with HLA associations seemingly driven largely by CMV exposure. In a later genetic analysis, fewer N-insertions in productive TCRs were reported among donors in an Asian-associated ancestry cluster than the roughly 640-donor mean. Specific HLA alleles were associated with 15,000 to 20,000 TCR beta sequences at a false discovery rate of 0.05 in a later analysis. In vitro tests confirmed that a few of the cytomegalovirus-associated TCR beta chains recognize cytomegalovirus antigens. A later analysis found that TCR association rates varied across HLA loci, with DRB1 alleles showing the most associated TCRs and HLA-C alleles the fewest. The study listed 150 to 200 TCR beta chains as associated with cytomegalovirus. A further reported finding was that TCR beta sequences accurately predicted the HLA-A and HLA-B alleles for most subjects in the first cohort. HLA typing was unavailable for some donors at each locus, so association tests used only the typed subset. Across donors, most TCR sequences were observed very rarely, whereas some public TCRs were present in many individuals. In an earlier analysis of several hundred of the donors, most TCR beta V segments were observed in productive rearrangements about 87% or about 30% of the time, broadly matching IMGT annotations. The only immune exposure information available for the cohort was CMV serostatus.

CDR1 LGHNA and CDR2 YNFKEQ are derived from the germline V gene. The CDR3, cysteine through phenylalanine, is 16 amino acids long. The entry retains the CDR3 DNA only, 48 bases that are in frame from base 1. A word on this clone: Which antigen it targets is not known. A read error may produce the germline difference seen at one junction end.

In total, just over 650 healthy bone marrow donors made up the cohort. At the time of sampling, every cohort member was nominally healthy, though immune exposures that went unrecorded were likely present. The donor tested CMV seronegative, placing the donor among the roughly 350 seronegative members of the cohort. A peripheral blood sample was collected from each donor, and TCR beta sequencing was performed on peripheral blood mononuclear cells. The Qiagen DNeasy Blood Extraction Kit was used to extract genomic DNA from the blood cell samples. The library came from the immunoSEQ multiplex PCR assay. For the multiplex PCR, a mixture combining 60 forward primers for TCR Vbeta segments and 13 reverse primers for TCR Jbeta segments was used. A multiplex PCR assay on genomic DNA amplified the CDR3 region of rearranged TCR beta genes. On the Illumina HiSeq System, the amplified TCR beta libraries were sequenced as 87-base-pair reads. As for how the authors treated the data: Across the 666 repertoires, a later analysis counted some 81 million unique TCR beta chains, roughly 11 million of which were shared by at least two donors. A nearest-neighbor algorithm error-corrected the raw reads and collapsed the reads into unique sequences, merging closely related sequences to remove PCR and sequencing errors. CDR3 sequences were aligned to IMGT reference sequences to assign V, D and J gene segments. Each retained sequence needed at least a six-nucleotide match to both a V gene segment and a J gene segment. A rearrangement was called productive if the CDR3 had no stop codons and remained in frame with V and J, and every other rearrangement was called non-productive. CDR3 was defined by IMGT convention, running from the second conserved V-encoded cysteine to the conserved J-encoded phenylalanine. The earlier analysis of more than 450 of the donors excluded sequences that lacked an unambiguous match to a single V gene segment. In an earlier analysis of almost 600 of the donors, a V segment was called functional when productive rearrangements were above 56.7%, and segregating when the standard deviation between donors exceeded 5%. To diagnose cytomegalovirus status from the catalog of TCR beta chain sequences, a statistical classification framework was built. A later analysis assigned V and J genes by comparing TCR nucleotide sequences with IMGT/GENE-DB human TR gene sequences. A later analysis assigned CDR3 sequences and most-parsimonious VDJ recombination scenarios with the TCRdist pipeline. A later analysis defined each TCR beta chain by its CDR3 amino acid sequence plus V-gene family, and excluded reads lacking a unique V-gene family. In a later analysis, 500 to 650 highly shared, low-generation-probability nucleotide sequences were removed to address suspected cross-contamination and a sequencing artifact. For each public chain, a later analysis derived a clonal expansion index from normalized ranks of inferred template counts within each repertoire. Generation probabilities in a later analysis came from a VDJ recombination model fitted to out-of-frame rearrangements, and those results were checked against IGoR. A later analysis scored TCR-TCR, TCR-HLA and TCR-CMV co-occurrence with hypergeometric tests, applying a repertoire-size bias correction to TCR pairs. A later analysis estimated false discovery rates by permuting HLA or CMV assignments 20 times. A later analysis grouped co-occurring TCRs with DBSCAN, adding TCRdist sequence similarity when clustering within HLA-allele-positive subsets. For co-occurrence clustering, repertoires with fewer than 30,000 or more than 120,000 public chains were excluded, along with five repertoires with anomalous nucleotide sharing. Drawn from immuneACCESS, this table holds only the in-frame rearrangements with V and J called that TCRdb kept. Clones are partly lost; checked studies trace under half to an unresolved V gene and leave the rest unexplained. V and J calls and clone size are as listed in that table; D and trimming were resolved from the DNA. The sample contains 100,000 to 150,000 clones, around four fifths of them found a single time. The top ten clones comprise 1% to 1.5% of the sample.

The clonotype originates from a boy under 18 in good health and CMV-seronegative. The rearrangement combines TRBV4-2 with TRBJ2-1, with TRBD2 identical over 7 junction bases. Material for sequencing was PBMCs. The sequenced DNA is TGTGCCAGCAGCGAAGATCTGGCGGGAGTAGGCCATGAGCAGTTCTTC. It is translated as CASSEDLAGVGHEQFF.